Listed below are T cell receptor beta chains from one sample, sequenced in a study of T cell repertoires in ileal Crohn's disease. The data were produced by immunoSEQ multiplex PCR, yet TCRdb's version contains in-frame clones alone and is incomplete. The repertoire has about 3,800 clones, about 86% of them found once; the top ten carry approximately 6.8%. Sequenced input: ileal tissue. These receptors were obtained from an adult with Crohn's disease. CDR3s include the opening cysteine and the closing phenylalanine or tryptophan. The D gene is left open where the match is weak. Not every row has a clone size; where given, it reads once, few, many or a size class.

>TRBJ2-3|once|TRBD1|TRBV19
CASRNRGREDTQYF
TGTGCCAGTAGGAACAGGGGGCGGGAAGATACGCAGTATTTT
>TRBJ2-7|.|.|TRBV10-2
CASSATTSEQYF
TGCGCCAGCAGTGCAACTACCAGCGAGCAGTACTTC
>TRBJ1-2|.|.|TRBV11-2
CASSLQFGGADGYTF
TGTGCCAGCAGCTTACAGTTTGGGGGGGCTGATGGCTACACCTTC
>TRBJ1-1|.|TRBD1|TRBV29-1
CSAAGGPNTEAFF
TGCAGCGCTGCAGGGGGCCCGAACACTGAAGCTTTCTTT
>TRBJ2-1|.|TRBD2|TRBV4-1
CASSLGGTSGGAYNEQFF
TGCGCCAGCAGCCTTGGGGGGACTAGCGGGGGGGCCTACAATGAGCAGTTCTTC
>TRBJ1-1|.|TRBD1|TRBV5-6
CASSLYAARGAEAFF
TGTGCCAGCAGCTTGTATGCCGCCAGGGGGGCTGAAGCTTTCTTT
>TRBJ1-2|.|.|TRBV5-5
CASSIGGGGYGYTF
TGTGCCAGCAGCATAGGGGGTGGCGGCTATGGCTACACCTTC
>TRBJ2-7|.|TRBD1|TRBV6-1
CASSGMTGAPVEQYF
TGTGCCAGCAGTGGCATGACAGGGGCCCCGGTCGAGCAGTACTTC
>TRBJ2-5|.|.|TRBV6-5
CASSYNQETQYF
TGTGCCAGCAGTTATAACCAAGAGACCCAGTACTTC
>TRBJ1-1|.|.|TRBV19
CARRGGSEAFF
TGTGCCAGGAGAGGTGGATCTGAAGCTTTCTTT
>TRBJ2-7|.|TRBD2|TRBV6-1
CASSKELAGTYEQYF
TGTGCCAGCAGTAAGGAACTAGCGGGAACCTACGAGCAGTACTTC
>TRBJ1-1|once|.|TRBV5-1
CASSLTQGEAFF
TGCGCCAGCAGCTTGACACAGGGTGAAGCTTTCTTT
>TRBJ2-7|.|.|TRBV7-2
CASSLKAVEAYEQYF
TGTGCCAGCAGCTTAAAAGCGGTAGAGGCCTACGAGCAGTACTTC
>TRBJ2-2|few|TRBD1|TRBV10-3
CAISGGTGLNTGELFF
TGTGCCATCAGTGGGGGGACAGGTCTGAACACCGGGGAGCTGTTTTTT
>TRBJ1-1|.|.|TRBV10-1
CASSRGLNTEAFF
TGCGCCAGCAGTCGGGGGTTAAACACTGAAGCTTTCTTT
>TRBJ2-3|.|TRBD2|TRBV5-1
CASSFLAGQDTQYF
TGCGCCAGCAGCTTTCTAGCGGGGCAAGATACGCAGTATTTT
>TRBJ2-7|.|TRBD1|TRBV27
CASSLSGTGTYEQYF
TGTGCCAGCAGTTTATCCGGGACAGGGACTTACGAGCAGTACTTC
>TRBJ1-2|.|TRBD1|TRBV19
CASSIGTGYGYTF
TGTGCCAGTAGTATAGGGACAGGGTATGGCTACACCTTC
>TRBJ2-3|.|.|TRBV2
CASSVSSSADTQYF
TGTGCCAGCAGTGTCTCCTCTTCGGCAGATACGCAGTATTTT
>TRBJ2-7|.|TRBD1|TRBV2
CASSRGTGSSYEQYF
TGTGCCAGCAGCCGTGGGACAGGGAGCTCCTACGAGCAGTACTTC
>TRBJ2-6|.|.|TRBV19
CASSIGPGGAANVLTF
TGTGCCAGTAGTATTGGCCCGGGGGGCGCGGCCAACGTCCTGACTTTC
>TRBJ2-7|once|.|TRBV15
CATSRVRDEQYF
TGTGCCACCAGCAGAGTCAGGGACGAGCAGTACTTC
>TRBJ2-6|.|.|TRBV19
CASSIMGSSGANVLTF
TGTGCCAGTAGTATTATGGGGAGCTCTGGGGCCAACGTCCTGACTTTC
>TRBJ1-1|.|.|TRBV9
CASSPHPGNTEAFF
TGTGCCAGCAGCCCCCACCCGGGGAACACTGAAGCTTTCTTT
>TRBJ1-5|.|.|TRBV6-5
CASSPRSLKPQHF
TGTGCCAGCAGTCCGAGAAGTCTTAAGCCCCAGCATTTT
>TRBJ1-1|.|.|TRBV10-1
CASSDGGATEAFF
TGCGCCAGCAGTGATGGAGGGGCCACTGAAGCTTTCTTT
>TRBJ1-2|few|.|TRBV5-1
CASSLHREQDGYTF
TGCGCCAGCAGCTTGCACAGGGAACAGGATGGCTACACCTTC
>TRBJ2-5|.|TRBD1|TRBV2
CASSRDSGGETQYF
TGTGCCAGCAGTAGGGACAGCGGCGGCGAGACCCAGTACTTC
>TRBJ1-1|.|.|TRBV6-6
CASSLQQGRGFF
TGTGCCAGCAGTCTCCAACAGGGTAGGGGTTTCTTT
>TRBJ2-1|.|.|TRBV5-7
CASSLGQPYNEQFF
TGTGCCAGCAGCTTGGGACAGCCGTACAATGAGCAGTTCTTC
>TRBJ2-5|.|.|TRBV7-9
CASSLAQREETQYF
TGTGCCAGCAGCTTAGCCCAGAGGGAAGAGACCCAGTACTTC
>TRBJ1-3|.|.|TRBV7-9
CASSLVGRSGNTIYF
TGTGCCAGCAGTCTAGTGGGGCGCAGTGGAAACACCATATATTTT
>TRBJ1-4|.|TRBD1|TRBV14
CASSGTGGTTNEKLFF
TGTGCCAGCAGCGGGACAGGGGGGACAACTAATGAAAAACTGTTTTTT
>TRBJ1-3|.|.|TRBV6-5
CASSYTARVTRNTIYF
TGTGCCAGCAGTTATACAGCCAGGGTTACTAGAAACACCATATATTTT
>TRBJ2-2|hyperexpanded|.|TRBV2
CASRDRSPNTGELFF
TGTGCCAGCAGAGACAGAAGCCCGAACACCGGGGAGCTGTTTTTT
>TRBJ1-1|.|.|TRBV5-6
CASSFFWTNRDTEAFF
TGTGCCAGCAGCTTCTTCTGGACAAATAGGGACACTGAAGCTTTCTTT
>TRBJ1-1|.|.|TRBV14
CASSQGGRNTEAFF
TGTGCCAGCAGCCAGGGGGGGCGCAACACTGAAGCTTTCTTT
>TRBJ1-1|.|TRBD1|TRBV7-9
CASSYTGGTEAFF
TGTGCCAGCAGCTACACAGGGGGCACTGAAGCTTTCTTT
>TRBJ1-2|.|.|TRBV15
CATSPNPRFGGYTF
TGTGCCACCAGCCCCAACCCGCGATTCGGTGGCTACACCTTC
>TRBJ2-1|.|TRBD2|TRBV18
CASSPQIAGLESNEQFF
TGTGCCAGCTCACCACAGATAGCGGGGCTAGAGAGCAATGAGCAGTTCTTC
>TRBJ2-3|once|TRBD1|TRBV29-1
CSVDGAGGHTDTQYF
TGCAGCGTTGACGGCGCAGGGGGTCACACAGATACGCAGTATTTT
>TRBJ2-7|.|TRBD1|TRBV30
CAWSPRRDRGVYEQYF
TGTGCCTGGAGCCCCAGACGGGACAGGGGAGTCTACGAGCAGTACTTC
>TRBJ2-7|.|TRBD1|TRBV6-5
CASRGSGTGSYEQYF
TGTGCCAGCAGAGGATCCGGGACAGGGTCCTACGAGCAGTACTTC
>TRBJ1-1|.|.|TRBV7-6
CASSPLGQSEAFF
TGTGCCAGCAGCCCCCTTGGACAGTCTGAAGCTTTCTTT
>TRBJ2-7|.|TRBD1|TRBV5-6
CASSLDRGRYEQYF
TGTGCCAGCAGCTTGGACAGGGGGAGGTACGAGCAGTACTTC
>TRBJ1-3|.|.|TRBV5-6
CASSFKLQAWGNTIYF
TGTGCCAGCAGCTTTAAACTACAGGCCTGGGGAAACACCATATATTTT
>TRBJ1-5|.|.|TRBV2
CASSEREDSNQPQHF
TGTGCCAGCAGTGAACGGGAAGATAGCAATCAGCCCCAGCATTTT
>TRBJ1-6|.|TRBD1|TRBV6-5
CASSYGDRGISPLHF
TGTGCCAGCAGTTACGGGGACAGGGGGATTTCACCCCTCCACTTT
>TRBJ2-1|.|TRBD1|TRBV7-8
CASTRDRGPNEQFF
TGTGCCAGCACCCGGGACAGGGGCCCGAATGAGCAGTTCTTC